This is a list of T cell receptor beta chains from one sample in a study of T-cell reconstitution after alpha-beta-depleted transplantation in children. TCRdb re-called the PCR reads through MiXCR, storing one row per CDR3 protein. The repertoire includes 90,000 to 130,000 distinct CDR3 sequences, approximately 10% of them detected once, and less than 35% sits in the top ten. Specimen: PBMCs, collected before TCRalphabeta/CD19-depleted stem cell transplant. These receptors all come from a boy younger than 10 with acute lymphoblastic leukemia, due to receive a stem cell transplant. Both conserved end residues are part of each CDR3. A D gene is named only where the DNA matches it firmly. A clone size is listed for some rows: how often the clone was seen (once, few, many), or a class if it is expanded.

CSAGDSTDTQYF	many	-	TRBV20-1	TRBJ2-3
CASSFGGGPYEQYF	few	-	TRBV5-1	TRBJ2-7
CASSGYRGHEQYF	-	TRBD1	TRBV25-1	TRBJ2-7
CASSLEISAWGSVF	-	-	TRBV5-1	TRBJ2-1
CASSPTAYEQYF	few	-	TRBV12-3/TRBV12-4	TRBJ2-7
CASSRTSGVPPGEQYF	few	TRBD2	TRBV6-1	TRBJ2-7
CSAEHTDTQYF	few	-	TRBV29-1	TRBJ2-3
CASSVSLAGGAYEQYF	few	TRBD2	TRBV5-1	TRBJ2-7
CASSQDRLLEAFF	once	-	TRBV5-1	TRBJ1-1
CASSLRQKGETQYF	-	-	TRBV12-3/TRBV12-4	TRBJ2-5
CASSAAWVDTQYF	few	-	TRBV6-1	TRBJ2-3
CATSDLDRDTGELFF	many	TRBD1	TRBV24-1	TRBJ2-2
CSAGTSGREGEQFF	-	TRBD2	TRBV20-1	TRBJ2-1
CASSWRTSTDTQYF	many	-	TRBV7-2	TRBJ2-3
CASRPGQGLSGNTIYF	-	TRBD1	TRBV6-1	TRBJ1-3
CASSLGRNSLANTDTQYF	few	TRBD2	TRBV11-2	TRBJ2-3